The 27 T cell receptor beta chains in this list originate from one sample, sequenced in a study of blood T cell repertoires in COVID-19. The repertoire was sequenced with immunoSEQ multiplex PCR; TCRdb's copy has only in-frame clones and lacks some. The table includes approximately 200,000 clones, approximately 87% detected once. Sequenced material: peripheral blood. The receptor set was obtained from a man in his fifties or sixties who had recovered from COVID-19.

The J gene is TRBJ2-3, the V gene TRBV7-3; TRBD2 is a possible D gene (6 bases). V was shortened by 2 bases and J by 5 bases, with 14 bases between the two germline ends. The CDR3 has 15 amino acids. Per the germline V gene, CDR1 is SGHTA and CDR2 is FQGTGA. The CDR3 sequence: CASSLGTSWKDTQYF. CDR3 nucleotide sequence: TGTGCCAGCAGCTTAGGTACTAGCTGGAAAGATACGCAGTATTTT. Together with reference TRBV7-3 and TRBJ2-3, the CDR3 gives the full variable domain: GAGVSQTPSNKVTEKGKYVELRCDPISGHTALYWYRQSLGQGPEFLIYFQGTGAADDSGLPNDRFFAVRPEGSVSTLKIQRTERGDSAVYLCASSLGTSWKDTQYFGPGTRLTVL.

A single count supports this clone. The rearrangement joins TRBV18 to TRBJ2-4, with 8 bases identical to TRBD1. V dropped 3 bases and J dropped 5; count of bases not matched to a gene: 6. The CDR3 contains 15 residues. Germline assignment: CDR1 KGHSH and CDR2 LQKENI. In nucleotides, the CDR3 is TGTGCCAGCTCACCCTTTGGACAGGGCGAAAACATTCAGTACTTC. Amino acids: CASSPFGQGENIQYF.

The chain employs TRBV11-3 and TRBJ2-5; D is possibly TRBD1 (6 bases). Germline CDR1 is SGHNT and CDR2 is YENEEA. V shed 6 bases and J shed 7 bases, with 15 bases lying between them. The CDR3 length is 13 residues. The CDR3 nucleotides read TGTGCCAGCAGGACCACAGGGAGTGCGACCCAGTACTTC. It is translated as CASRTTGSATQYF.

This clone appeared a few times. The chain couples TRBV27 to TRBJ1-2; D might be TRBD1 (5 bases). Germline assignment: CDR1 MNHEY and CDR2 SMNVEV (reference sequence). CDR3 length: 13 residues. V was clipped by 6 bases and J by 2 bases, with 10 bases between them. CDR3 DNA sequence: TGTGCCAGCAGCAGCCGACAGAACTATGGCTACACCTTC. Translation gives CASSSRQNYGYTF.

The chain uses TRBV15 and TRBJ2-7; D possibly corresponds to TRBD2 (5 bases). Germline lookup yields CDR1 LNHNV and CDR2 YYDKDF (reference sequence). The CDR3 is made up of 12 amino acids. Trimming left V 0 bases short and J 7 bases short, with 7 bases between. The CDR3 DNA sequence: TGTGCCACCAGCAGAGATCGCGGGGAGCAGTACTTC. Protein product: CATSRDRGEQYF.

The chain recombines TRBV7-3 with TRBJ2-1; D possibly corresponds to TRBD1 (6 bases). The CDR3 consists of 13 residues. The germline V gene encodes CDR1 SGHTA and CDR2 FQGTGA. V lost 4 bases, J lost 7 bases, and 11 bases lay in between. This CDR3 reads CASSSLTGNEQFF. The CDR3 bases are TGTGCCAGCAGCTCACTGACAGGAAATGAGCAGTTCTTC.

The rearrangement links TRBV6-6 to TRBJ2-3; a weak D match, TRBD1 (5 bases). From germline, CDR1 is MNHNY and CDR2 SVGAGI (reference sequence). The CDR3 sequence is 11 residues long. V lost 8 bases and J 4 bases, leaving 7 bases between the germline ends. The CDR3 loop reads CASGAADTQYF. The CDR3 bases are TGTGCCAGCGGGGCCGCAGATACGCAGTATTTT.

This chain connects TRBV4-1 to TRBJ1-4; perhaps TRBD1 as D (6 bases). The V gene's germline CDR1 is MGHRA and CDR2 YSYEKL. This CDR3 has 14 residues. Trimming stripped 8 bases from V and 2 bases from J, with 12 bases between. The CDR3 nucleotides read TGCGCCAGCGGACCGGGACATACTAATGAAAAACTGTTTTTT. Protein product: CASGPGHTNEKLFF.

In DNA form, the CDR3 reads TGCGCCAGCAATAAGGTAGGGGCCACGAACACTGAAGCTTTCTTT. This translates into CASNKVGATNTEAFF. The chain combines TRBV5-1 with TRBJ1-1, with D maybe TRBD1 (5 bases). CDR1 and CDR2 from the germline V gene are SGHRS and YFSETQ. The CDR3 contains 15 residues. V lost 6 bases to trimming and J lost 1 base, with 16 bases between them.

This clone was recorded a few times. The chain has TRBV4-3 and TRBJ2-5, with TRBD1 matching 10 bases. The germline V gene encodes CDR1 LGHNA and CDR2 YSLEER. The V gene end was trimmed by 2 bases and the J gene end by 5 bases; junction bases not matched to a gene: 5. This CDR3 is built from 15 residues. CDR3 in DNA: TGCGCCAGCAGCCAACCCCCGACAGGGGGCGAGACCCAGTACTTC. It specifies CASSQPPTGGETQYF.

This chain links TRBV5-3 with TRBJ1-1; 7 bases align to TRBD1. TRBV5-3 is reported as an ORF; its role is uncertain. Losses at the gene ends were 4 bases for V and 3 bases for J; bases not matched to a gene: 12. The CDR3 extends over 16 amino acids. CDR3 protein: CARSPPGRGRYTEAFF. The CDR3 bases are TGTGCCAGAAGCCCACCGGGTAGGGGGCGTTACACTGAAGCTTTCTTT.

The chain uses TRBV9 and TRBJ1-2; possible D gene TRBD1, 5 bases. Germline V gene data show CDR1 as SGDLS and CDR2 as YYNGEE. The V end was cut by 4 bases, the J end by 4 bases, with 8 bases between. The CDR3 length is 12 residues. CDR3 bases: TGTGCCAGCAGCCCCCAGGGCTATGGCTACACCTTC. This sequence encodes CASSPQGYGYTF.

The V and J genes are TRBV30 and TRBJ1-2, with a tentative D call TRBD1 (5 bases). The V end lost 4 bases, the J end lost 5 bases, and 11 bases lay between the germline ends. Germline V CDR1 and CDR2: GTSNPN, SVGIG (reference sequence). CDR3 length: 12 residues. CDR3 in DNA: TGTGCCTGGACCCCGGGGGGGTATGGCTACACCTTC. As protein: CAWTPGGYGYTF.

The genes are TRBV7-9 and TRBJ1-4; 8 bases match TRBD1. The J segment lost 5 bases and the V segment lost 4 bases, leaving 6 bases of the junction unmatched. This CDR3 comprises 15 residues. Germline CDR1 SEHNR, CDR2 FQNEAQ (reference sequence). CDR3 bases: TGTGCCAGCAGCTCTCGGGGACAGGTGAATGAAAAACTGTTTTTT. It yields the protein CASSSRGQVNEKLFF.

Concerning this clone itself: No conserved phenylalanine or tryptophan is present at the end of the CDR3, so a read error is the likely explanation. The limits of the CDR3 on the DNA are not certain, so only TCRdb's listed CDR3 is given. This chain joins TRBV28 and TRBJ1-2. With termini counted, the CDR3 has 12 amino acids. CDR1 is MDHEN, CDR2 SYDVKM, per germline. The CDR3 protein is CASSPRVAAFFP.

This clone was detected only once. The chain joins TRBV25-1 to TRBJ2-3, with 12 bases aligning to TRBD2. Germline CDR1 is MGHDK and CDR2 is SYGVNS. The CDR3 sequence is 15 residues long. The J segment lost 0 bases and the V segment lost 7 bases, leaving 2 bases of the junction unmatched. As DNA, the CDR3 is TGTGCCAGCAATCTAGCGGGGGGGAGCACAGATACGCAGTATTTT. Translation: CASNLAGGSTDTQYF.

The genes are TRBV18 and TRBJ2-3, with a weak D call TRBD1 (6 bases). With 3 bases removed from V and 4 bases from J, the gap between germline ends came to 14 bases. Germline assignment: CDR1 KGHSH and CDR2 LQKENI. This CDR3 has 15 residues. The CDR3: CASSPAQGSADTQYF. In nucleotides, the CDR3 is TGTGCCAGCTCACCGGCACAGGGTAGTGCAGATACGCAGTATTTT.

This chain joins TRBV28 and TRBJ1-4; weak D call: TRBD1 (6 bases). Between the trimmed V and J ends, which lost 6 bases and 8 bases, there was a span of 16 bases. The CDR3 is made up of 14 amino acids. The V gene's germline CDR1 is MDHEN and CDR2 SYDVKM. This chain's CDR3 is CASSRDKLREKLFF. The CDR3 DNA reads as TGTGCCAGCAGCCGGGACAAGTTGAGGGAAAAACTGTTTTTT.

The V and J genes are TRBV11-1 and TRBJ2-1, with 8 nucleotides matching TRBD2. V gave up 0 bases and J gave up 5 bases; unmatched junction bases: 3. Germline CDR1 SGHAT, CDR2 FQDESV (reference sequence). The CDR3 is 15 residues long. CDR3 residues: CASSLASGVDNEQFF. The CDR3 DNA follows: TGTGCCAGCAGCTTAGCTAGCGGGGTCGACAATGAGCAGTTCTTC.

The CDR3 DNA sequence: TGTGCCAGCAGCTCGACTAGCGGGAGAACGGATACGCAGTATTTT. Residues: CASSSTSGRTDTQYF. The chain couples TRBV7-9 to TRBJ2-3, with 12 positions matching TRBD2. This CDR3 comprises 15 residues. The V segment lost 4 bases and the J segment 6 bases; nucleotides outside the gene matches: 5. Germline loops: CDR1 SEHNR, CDR2 FQNEAQ (reference sequence).

The gene calls are TRBV3-1 (or the pseudogene TRBV3-2) and TRBJ2-1; the D is unclear. The V end was cut by 0 bases, the J end by 2 bases, with 8 bases between. The CDR3 has 15 residues. Germline values: CDR1 LGHDT, CDR2 YNNKEL (reference sequence). CDR3 sequence: CASSQDQVAYNEQFF. CDR3 in DNA: TGTGCCAGCAGCCAAGATCAGGTCGCCTACAATGAGCAGTTCTTC.

The genes are TRBV28 and TRBJ1-5; 10 bases fit TRBD1. V shed 4 bases, J shed 3 bases, and the junction held 6 bases outside the gene matches. CDR3 length equals 16 residues. The germline CDR1 and CDR2 sequences are MDHEN and SYDVKM. CDR3 protein: CASSWGTGVTNQPQHF. The CDR3 nucleotides read TGTGCCAGCAGTTGGGGGACAGGGGTCACCAATCAGCCCCAGCATTTT.

The chain is built from TRBV7-7 and TRBJ2-1, with 15 bases identical to TRBD2. J was trimmed by 2 bases and V by 5 bases; bases with no gene match: 7. This CDR3 is built from 18 residues. Germline V CDR1 and CDR2: SSHAT, FNYEAQ (reference sequence). DNA of the CDR3: TGTGCCAGCAGCAAGGGACTAGCGGGAGGTGTCACCTACAATGAGCAGTTCTTC. Residues: CASSKGLAGGVTYNEQFF.

The chain couples TRBV3-1 (or the pseudogene TRBV3-2) to TRBJ2-7; 14 nucleotides align to TRBD2. This CDR3 is built from 17 residues. Per the germline V gene, CDR1 is LGHDT and CDR2 is YNNKEL (reference sequence). V dropped 3 bases and J dropped 7; count of bases not matched to a gene: 11. Here the CDR3 reads CASSHRLAGGPLGEQYF. The CDR3 DNA reads TGTGCCAGCAGCCATCGACTAGCGGGAGGGCCTCTTGGGGAGCAGTACTTC.

The chain is built from TRBV2 and TRBJ1-2, with a tentative D call TRBD1 (5 bases). The CDR3 extends over 12 amino acids. V dropped 4 bases and J dropped 2 bases, with 5 bases sitting between them. CDR1 and CDR2 from the germline V gene are SNHLY and FYNNEI. In nucleotides, the CDR3 is TGTGCCAGCAGTGGACAGAACTATGGCTACACCTTC. Translated, it gives CASSGQNYGYTF.

V gene TRBV5-1 combines with J gene TRBJ2-2; D ambiguous. CDR1 is SGHRS, CDR2 YFSETQ, per germline. The V end lost 4 bases, the J end lost 1 base, and 11 bases lay between the germline ends. This CDR3 is built from 15 residues. The CDR3 nucleotides read TGCGCCAGCAGCCCCAACGAGGTGAACACCGGGGAGCTGTTTTTT. This encodes CASSPNEVNTGELFF.

This clone was seen only a few times. This chain links TRBV18 with TRBJ1-3, with D possibly TRBD1 on 6 matching bases. The CDR3 has 16 residues. Germline assignment: CDR1 KGHSH and CDR2 LQKENI. V was trimmed by 3 bases and J by 2 bases, leaving 14 bases between them. In DNA, the CDR3 is TGTGCCAGCTCACCCGTGGGGGCGCAAGCTGGAAACACCATATATTTT. As protein: CASSPVGAQAGNTIYF.